This TCR beta chain was identified in a study of T cells after yellow fever vaccination. The wider study: Some fractions had low cell numbers, and these were prepared with SMART-Seq v4 Ultra Low Input.

TCRdb recomputed calls from the 5' RACE reads with MiXCR, one row per CDR3 protein. The sample records 85,000 to 100,000 distinct CDR3 sequences, around 5.5% being singletons. The CDR3 covers 18 residues. Germline CDR1 reads SEHNR; CDR2 reads FQNEAQ (reference sequence). The junction had 16 bases not matched to a gene; V was cut back by 5 bases and J by 5 bases. Broader study findings: Post-booster repertoires contained most primary-vaccination clones again (96% CD4, around 88% CD8). Only a minor proportion of clonotypes was detected across both CD4 and CD8 compartments.

This clonotype was recorded a few times. Its antigen is currently unknown. The sequence derives from a man younger than 35 who received the YFV17D yellow fever vaccine. The sample was CD8+ T cells sorted from PBMCs, taken 10 days after the yellow fever booster vaccination. The rearrangement joins TRBV7-9 to TRBJ1-5, with 9 nucleotides matching TRBD1. The CDR3 sequence: CASSHGMIVRDRDQPQHF. The DNA of the CDR3 is TGTGCCAGCAGCCACGGTATGATCGTCCGGGACAGGGATCAGCCCCAGCATTTT.